The T cell receptor (beta chain) under discussion was sequenced for a study of cytomegalovirus exposure and HLA in healthy donors. Germline CDR1 is LNHNV and CDR2 is YYDKDF (reference sequence). Trimming took 0 bases from V and 8 from J, leaving 11 bases between them. This CDR3 is built from 14 residues. Primers for the PCR totalled 60 Vbeta and 13 Jbeta. Sequencing used immunoSEQ multiplex PCR; TCRdb keeps in-frame clones, though not all of them. The ten top clones account for less than 4%, within a sample of around 97,000 clones. This sequence originates from a man aged 40-49 years in good health and CMV-seronegative. The chain combines TRBV15 with TRBJ2-1, with a tentative D call TRBD1 (5 bases). Source material: PBMCs. CDR3 nucleotide sequence: TGTGCCACCAGCAGAGAGGGGCGTACCCATGAGCAGTTCTTC. Translation: CATSREGRTHEQFF. Filled out from reference TRBV15 and TRBJ2-1, the complete variable domain reads DAMVIQNPRYQVTQFGKPVTLSCSQTLNHNVMYWYQQKSSQAPKLLFHYYDKDFNNEADTPDNFQSRRPNTSFCFLDIRSPGLGDTAMYLCATSREGRTHEQFFGPGTRLTVL.